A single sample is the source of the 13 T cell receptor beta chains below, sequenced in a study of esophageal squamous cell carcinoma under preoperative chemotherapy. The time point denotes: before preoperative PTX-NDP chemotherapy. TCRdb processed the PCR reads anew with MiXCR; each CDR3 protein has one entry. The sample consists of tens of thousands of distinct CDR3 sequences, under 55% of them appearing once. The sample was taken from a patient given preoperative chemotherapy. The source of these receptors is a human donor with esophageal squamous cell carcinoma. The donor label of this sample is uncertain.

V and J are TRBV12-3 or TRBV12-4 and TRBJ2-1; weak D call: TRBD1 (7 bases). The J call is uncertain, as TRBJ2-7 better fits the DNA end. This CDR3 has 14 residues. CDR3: CASSPGDQGDEQYF. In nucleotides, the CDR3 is TGTGCCAGCAGTCCGGGGGACCAGGGGGATGAGCAGTACTTC.

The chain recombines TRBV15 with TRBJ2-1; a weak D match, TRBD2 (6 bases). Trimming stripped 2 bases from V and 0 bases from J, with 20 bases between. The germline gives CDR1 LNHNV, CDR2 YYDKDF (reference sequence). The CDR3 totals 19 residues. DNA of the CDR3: TGTGCCACCAGCAGACATCTTGAAGGAGGGCCTTTCTCCTACAATGAGCAGTTCTTC. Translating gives CATSRHLEGGPFSYNEQFF.

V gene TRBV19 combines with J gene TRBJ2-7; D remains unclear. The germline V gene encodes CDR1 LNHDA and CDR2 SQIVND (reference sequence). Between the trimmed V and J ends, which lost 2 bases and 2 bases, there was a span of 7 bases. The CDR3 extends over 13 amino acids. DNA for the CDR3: TGTGCCAGTAGTATAACAGAGCCCTACGAGCAGTACTTC. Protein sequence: CASSITEPYEQYF.

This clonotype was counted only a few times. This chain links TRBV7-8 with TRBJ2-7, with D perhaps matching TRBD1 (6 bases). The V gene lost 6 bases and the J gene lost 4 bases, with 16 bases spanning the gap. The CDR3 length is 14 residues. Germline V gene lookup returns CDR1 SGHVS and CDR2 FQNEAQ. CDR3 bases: TGTGCCAGCAGAGGGACACCCACAGGGTACGAGCAGTACTTC. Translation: CASRGTPTGYEQYF.

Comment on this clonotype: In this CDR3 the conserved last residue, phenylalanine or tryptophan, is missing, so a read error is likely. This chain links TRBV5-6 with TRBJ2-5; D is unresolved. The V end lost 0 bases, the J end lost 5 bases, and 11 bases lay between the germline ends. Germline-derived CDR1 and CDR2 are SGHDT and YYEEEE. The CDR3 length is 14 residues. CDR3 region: CASSLERIGETQYS. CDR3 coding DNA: TGTGCCAGCAGCTTGGAAAGGATAGGGGAGACCCAGTACTCG.

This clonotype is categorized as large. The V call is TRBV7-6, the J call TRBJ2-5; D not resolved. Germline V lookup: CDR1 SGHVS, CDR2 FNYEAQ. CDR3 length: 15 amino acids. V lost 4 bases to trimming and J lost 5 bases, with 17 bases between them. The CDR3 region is CASSSGGSRQETQYF. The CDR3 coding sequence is TGTGCCAGCAGCTCGGGCGGTAGTCGTCAGGAGACCCAGTACTTC. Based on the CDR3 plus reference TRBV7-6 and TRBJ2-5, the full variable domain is GAGVSQSPRYKVTKRGQDVALRCDPISGHVSLYWYRQALGQGPEFLTYFNYEAQQDKSGLPNDRFSAERPEGSISTLTIQRTEQRDSAMYRCASSSGGSRQETQYFGPGTRLLVL.

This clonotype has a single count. Written as DNA, the CDR3 is TGTGCCAGCAGCTTCATACCGGGGGGAGGGGTCAAAAAGACCCAGTACTTC. Residues: CASSFIPGGGVKKTQYF. V usage is TRBV7-3 and J usage is TRBJ2-4; 7 bases fit TRBD2. TRBJ2-5 explains the end of the DNA better; the J call may be wrong. Germline loops: CDR1 SGHTA, CDR2 FQGTGA. The CDR3 sequence is 17 residues long.

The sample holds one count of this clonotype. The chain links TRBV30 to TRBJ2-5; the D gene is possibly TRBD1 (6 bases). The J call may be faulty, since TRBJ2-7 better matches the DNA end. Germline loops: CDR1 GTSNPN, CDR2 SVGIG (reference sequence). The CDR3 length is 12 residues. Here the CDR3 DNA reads TGTGCCTGGAGACAGGGACAATACGAGCAGTACTTC. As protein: CAWRQGQYEQYF.

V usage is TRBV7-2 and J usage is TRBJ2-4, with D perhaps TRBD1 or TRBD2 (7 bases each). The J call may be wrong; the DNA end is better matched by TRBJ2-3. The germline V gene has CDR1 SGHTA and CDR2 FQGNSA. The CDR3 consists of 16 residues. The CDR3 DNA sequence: TGTGCCAGCAGCCCCCAGGGGGGGAGAGCCAAAAACATTCAGTATTTT. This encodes CASSPQGGRAKNIQYF.

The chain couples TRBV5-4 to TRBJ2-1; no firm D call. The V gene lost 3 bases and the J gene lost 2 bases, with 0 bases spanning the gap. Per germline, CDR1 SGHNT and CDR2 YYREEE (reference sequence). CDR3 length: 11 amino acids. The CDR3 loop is CASSSYNEQFF. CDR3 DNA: TGTGCCAGCAGCTCCTACAATGAGCAGTTCTTC.

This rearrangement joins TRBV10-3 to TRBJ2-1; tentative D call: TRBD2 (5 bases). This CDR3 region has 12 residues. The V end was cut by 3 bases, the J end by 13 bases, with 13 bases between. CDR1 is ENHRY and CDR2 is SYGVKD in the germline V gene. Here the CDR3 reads CAISDKGETQFF. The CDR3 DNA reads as TGTGCCATCAGTGATAAGGGAGAGACCCAGTTCTTC.

CDR3 nucleotide sequence: TGTGCCAGCACCCAGGGGTCTGGGGCCAACGTCCTGACTTTC. Encoded protein: CASTQGSGANVLTF. J is TRBJ2-6 and V is TRBV12-3 or TRBV12-4, with D perhaps TRBD1 (6 bases). The CDR3 consists of 14 residues. Trimming left V 7 bases short and J 1 base short, with 8 bases between.

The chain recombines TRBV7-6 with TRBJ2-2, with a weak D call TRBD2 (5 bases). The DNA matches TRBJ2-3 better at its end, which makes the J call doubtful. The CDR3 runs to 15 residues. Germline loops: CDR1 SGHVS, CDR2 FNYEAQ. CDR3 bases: TGTGCCAGCAGCTTAGATTTAACGAACACCGGGGCGCAGTATTTT. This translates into CASSLDLTNTGAQYF.